The 27 T cell receptor beta chains presented below share a single source sample, sequenced in a study of T-cell memory formation after mild COVID-19. TCRdb used MiXCR to reprocess the 5' RACE reads, holding one entry per CDR3 protein. The sample yields hundreds of thousands of distinct CDR3 sequences, 19% seen once. The sample was PBMCs or a T cell subset sorted from them (not recorded which). The receptor source for this set is a man younger than 30 who had mild COVID-19 (a few samples of this study predate the infection). Cell type and time point are not known.

The chain is built from TRBV15 and TRBJ1-5; perhaps TRBD1 as D (5 bases). CDR1 LNHNV and CDR2 YYDKDF come from the germline V gene (reference sequence). The CDR3 has 13 amino acids. V lost 5 bases and J 5 bases, leaving 10 bases between the germline ends. CDR3 in amino acids: CATSSRDHQPQHF. The CDR3 DNA sequence: TGTGCCACCAGCTCCAGGGATCATCAGCCCCAGCATTTT.

The rearrangement joins TRBV12-3 or TRBV12-4 to TRBJ1-1; weak D call: TRBD1 (5 bases). Trimming took off 3 bases at V and 6 bases at J, with 20 bases between the two ends. CDR3 length: 16 residues. The CDR3 DNA sequence: TGTGCCAGCAGTTTTATCGGGGCCCGCCTAGGCGCTGAAGCTTTCTTT. Encoded protein: CASSFIGARLGAEAFF.

The chain combines TRBV6-2 or TRBV6-3 with TRBJ1-5; D is ambiguous. The V end was cut by 8 bases, the J end by 0 bases, with 11 bases between. The CDR3 contains 14 residues. Looked up from germline, CDR1 is MNHEY and CDR2 is SVGEGT. CDR3 DNA: TGTGCCAGCCGGGCCCCTTATAGCAATCAGCCCCAGCATTTT. Translated, it gives CASRAPYSNQPQHF.

This chain uses TRBV10-3 with TRBJ2-7, with D possibly being TRBD2 (6 bases). The length of the CDR3 is 14 residues. The V gene lost 6 bases and the J gene lost 6 bases, with 18 bases spanning the gap. The germline V gene encodes CDR1 ENHRY and CDR2 SYGVKD. The CDR3 is CAISPGGPSTEQYV. CDR3 DNA: TGTGCCATCAGCCCCGGGGGTCCGTCGACCGAGCAGTACGTC.

This rearrangement joins TRBV7-2 to TRBJ1-4; D unresolved. The CDR3 extends over 15 amino acids. Trimming removed 0 bases at V and 6 bases at J, with 11 bases between. CDR1 and CDR2 (germline): SGHTA, FQGNSA. The CDR3 is CASSLAGRGHEKLFF. CDR3 nucleotides: TGTGCCAGCAGCTTAGCCGGCAGAGGACATGAAAAACTGTTTTTT.

This clonotype was found a few times. V gene TRBV29-1 combines with J gene TRBJ2-7; the match to TRBD1 covers 7 bases. Germline values: CDR1 SQVTM, CDR2 ANQGSEA. CDR3 length: 17 residues. V lost 1 base to trimming and J lost 2 bases; unmatched junction nucleotides: 14. DNA for the CDR3: TGCAGCGTTGAAGGAGGGGGCAATATCGGTGGCACCTACGAGCAGTACTTC. Translated: CSVEGGGNIGGTYEQYF.

CDR3 coding DNA: TGTGCCAGCAGTTACGGTATTAACTTGGGCTACACCTTC. This gives the protein CASSYGINLGYTF. The chain employs TRBV6-5 and TRBJ1-2, with D unclear. The CDR3 extends over 13 amino acids. V was cut by 2 bases and J by 8 bases, with 12 bases left in between. Looked up from germline, CDR1 is MNHEY and CDR2 is SVGAGI.

The chain carries TRBV29-1 and TRBJ1-2, with TRBD1 matching 8 bases. J lost 3 bases, V lost 7 bases, and 7 bases had no gene match. CDR1 and CDR2 from the germline V gene are SQVTM and ANQGSEA. The CDR3 totals 13 residues. The CDR3 loop reads CSDLQGADYGYTF. The CDR3 nucleotides are TGCAGCGATCTTCAGGGGGCAGACTATGGCTACACCTTC. The variable domain in full, completed from reference TRBV29-1 and TRBJ1-2, reads SAVISQKPSRDICQRGTSLTIQCQVDSQVTMMFWYRQQPGQSLTLIATANQGSEATYESGFVIDKFPISRPNLTFSTLTVSNMSPEDSSIYLCSDLQGADYGYTFGSGTRLTVV.

This clonotype was observed a few times. This chain joins TRBV30 and TRBJ2-1, with TRBD2 identical over 8 bases. Germline-derived CDR1 and CDR2 are GTSNPN and SVGIG (reference sequence). The CDR3 length is 14 residues. Trimming cost V 1 base and J 9 bases; bases outside gene matches: 8. The CDR3 sequence: CAWSGGGLVGEQFF. DNA for the CDR3: TGTGCCTGGAGTGGTGGGGGACTAGTTGGTGAGCAGTTCTTC.

This clonotype was picked up a small number of times. The CDR3, as DNA: TGCGCCAGCAGCTTTACCGGGACTAGCGGGGGCAATGAGCAGTTCTTC. Protein product: CASSFTGTSGGNEQFF. The chain has TRBV5-1 and TRBJ2-1, with 14 bases matching TRBD2. Germline V gives CDR1 SGHRS, CDR2 YFSETQ. The CDR3 runs to 16 residues. The V and J ends lost 2 bases and 6 bases, in that order; junction bases with no gene match: 4.

The V and J genes are TRBV29-1 and TRBJ2-7; 9 bases fit TRBD1. Per the germline V gene, CDR1 is SQVTM and CDR2 is ANQGSEA. The ends lost 5 bases at V and 2 bases at J; junction bases unmatched: 4. The CDR3 covers 13 residues. The CDR3 spells CSVKQGATYEQYF. The CDR3 bases are TGCAGCGTTAAACAGGGGGCTACCTACGAGCAGTACTTC.

Only a few counts were recorded for this clonotype. The chain recombines TRBV9 with TRBJ2-7; perhaps TRBD1 as D (5 bases). The germline gives CDR1 SGDLS, CDR2 YYNGEE. V was trimmed by 0 bases and J by 2 bases, leaving 9 bases between them. The CDR3 has 14 residues. CDR3 DNA: TGTGCCAGCAGCGTAGCAGGGAACCCCTACGAGCAGTACTTC. This codes for CASSVAGNPYEQYF.

This clonotype showed up just a few times. The rearrangement links TRBV3-1 to TRBJ2-5, with D unresolved. V was pared by 4 bases and J by 8 bases, with 17 bases between. In germline, CDR1 is LGHDT, CDR2 YNNKEL (reference sequence). The CDR3 has 14 residues. The CDR3 loop reads CASSLLHTKRTQYF. The CDR3 bases are TGTGCCAGCAGCCTACTACACACCAAGAGAACCCAGTACTTC.

This clonotype was counted a single time. The chain joins TRBV29-1 to TRBJ2-7; D call uncertain. The CDR3 extends over 12 amino acids. Germline CDR1 and CDR2: SQVTM and ANQGSEA. Trimming removed 6 bases at V and 2 bases at J, with 11 bases between. CDR3 bases: TGCAGCGTGGTTTTAGGTCCCTACGAGCAGTACGTC. Translated: CSVVLGPYEQYV.

This sequence joins TRBV7-2 and TRBJ1-3; D is unresolved. V lost 5 bases to trimming and J lost 0 bases, with 5 bases between them. The CDR3 has 13 amino acids. CDR1 and CDR2 (germline): SGHTA, FQGNSA. This CDR3 reads CASSRFSGNTIYF. CDR3 coding DNA: TGTGCCAGCAGCAGATTCTCTGGAAACACCATATATTTT.

The rearrangement uses TRBV5-1 and TRBJ2-3; 13 bases align to TRBD2. Per the germline V gene, CDR1 is SGHRS and CDR2 is YFSETQ. This CDR3 is built from 17 residues. V was clipped by 3 bases and J by 2 bases; unmatched bases: 6. CDR3 nucleotides: TGCGCCAGCAGCTCTGGGACTAGCGGGGCGTACACAGATACGCAGTATTTT. Protein product: CASSSGTSGAYTDTQYF.

This clonotype turned up a few times. This rearrangement joins TRBV4-2 to TRBJ1-4; TRBD1 matches 10 bases. With V trimmed by 4 bases and J by 6 bases, 5 bases remained unmatched. Looked up from germline, CDR1 is LGHNA and CDR2 is YNFKEQ. The CDR3 runs to 15 residues. The CDR3 region is CASSPSGQGYEKLFF. The CDR3 nucleotides read TGTGCCAGCAGCCCCTCGGGACAGGGGTATGAAAAACTGTTTTTT.

DNA of the CDR3: TGTGCCAGCAGCCCCTCGGGGGTAGGCACTAGCACAGATACGCAGTATTTT. This encodes CASSPSGVGTSTDTQYF. The chain carries TRBV7-7 and TRBJ2-3, with a possible D match to TRBD2 (6 bases). Germline loops: CDR1 SSHAT, CDR2 FNYEAQ (reference sequence). The CDR3 has 17 amino acids. Trimming took 5 bases from V and 0 from J, leaving 18 bases between them.

The chain couples TRBV10-2 to TRBJ2-4; D is perhaps TRBD1 (5 bases). CDR1 and CDR2 (germline): WSHSY, SAAADI. The CDR3 runs to 14 residues. Trimming removed 6 bases from V and 0 bases from J, with 9 bases in between. The CDR3 loop reads CASSQTVAKNIQYF. As DNA, the CDR3 is TGCGCCAGCAGCCAGACAGTAGCCAAAAACATTCAGTACTTC.

This clonotype has a count of ten or more. The V gene is TRBV7-9, the J gene TRBJ1-5; D is unclear. The CDR3 has 13 residues. The germline V gene encodes CDR1 SEHNR and CDR2 FQNEAQ (reference sequence). V lost 6 bases to trimming and J lost 4 bases, with 10 bases between them. The DNA of the CDR3 is TGTGCCAGCAGTCTTCCGGGGAATCAGCCCCAGCATTTT. The encoded protein is CASSLPGNQPQHF. The variable domain in full, with the rest retrieved from reference TRBV7-9 and TRBJ1-5, is DTGVSQNPRHKITKRGQNVTFRCDPISEHNRLYWYRQTLGQGPEFLTYFQNEAQLEKSRLLSDRFSAERPKGSFSTLEIQRTEQGDSAMYLCASSLPGNQPQHFGDGTRLSIL.

This sequence joins TRBV12-3 or TRBV12-4 and TRBJ1-3; D remains unclear. The germline V and J ends were trimmed by 3 bases and 3 bases, with 6 bases remaining between them. This CDR3 spans 13 amino acids. In DNA form, the CDR3 reads TGTGCCAGCAGTTTTAACGGTGGAAACACCATATATTTT. Its translation: CASSFNGGNTIYF.

This clonotype was found a few times. The genes are TRBV12-2 and TRBJ1-2; the table gives TRBD1 as D, unverified against the DNA. TRBV12-2 is labeled a pseudogene. The CDR3 is 16 amino acids. The CDR3 nucleotides are TGTGCAAGTCGCTTCGCCGCTCCGGGACAGTGCTATGGCTACACCTTC. It encodes CASRFAAPGQCYGYTF.

This clonotype was observed a handful of times. CDR3 in DNA: TGTGCCAGCACCCTATTCCGCTGGACCGGGGAGCTGTTTTTT. Translated: CASTLFRWTGELFF. The J gene is TRBJ2-2, the V gene TRBV12-3 or TRBV12-4, with D unresolved. CDR3 length: 14 amino acids. Trimming cost V 7 bases and J 5 bases, with 14 bases left between them.

This clonotype was recorded a few times. CDR3 residues: CASSVGTGEETQYF. Here the CDR3 DNA reads TGTGCCAGCAGCGTAGGGACAGGGGAAGAGACCCAGTACTTC. The chain employs TRBV9 and TRBJ2-5, with TRBD1 matching over 9 bases. There are 14 residues in the CDR3. V shed 0 bases and J 3 bases; nucleotides not matched to a gene: 0. Germline V gene data show CDR1 as SGDLS and CDR2 as YYNGEE.

This chain connects TRBV12-5 to TRBJ1-4; D gene unclear. Deletions cut 5 bases from V and 0 bases from J, with 13 bases between. The CDR3 length is 16 residues. CDR1 is LGHNT, CDR2 FRNRAP, per germline. This CDR3 reads CASGPPVYATNEKLFF. The CDR3 region has the DNA TGTGCTAGTGGTCCCCCAGTTTATGCAACTAATGAAAAACTGTTTTTT.

The J gene is TRBJ2-7, the V gene TRBV19; 11 bases fit TRBD2. Germline-derived CDR1 and CDR2 are LNHDA and SQIVND (reference sequence). J gave up 4 bases and V 3 bases, and 5 bases lay outside the gene matches. The CDR3 runs 15 residues. DNA for the CDR3: TGTGCCAGTAGTATGGGGCTAGCGGGAGGTTACGAGCAGTACTTC. Translated: CASSMGLAGGYEQYF.

This clonotype appeared a few times. The chain combines TRBV5-5 with TRBJ1-1; D remains ambiguous. The CDR3 extends over 15 amino acids. CDR1 and CDR2 from the germline V gene are SGHKS and YYEKEE (reference sequence). V shed 0 bases and J shed 4 bases, with 13 bases lying between them. The CDR3 sequence is CASSLEPAAGTEAFF. In DNA form, the CDR3 reads TGTGCCAGCAGCTTGGAGCCAGCGGCAGGCACTGAAGCTTTCTTT.